One sample yielded the 10 T cell receptor beta chains listed below, sequenced in a study of beta chain features in type 1 diabetes. Expressed TCRB transcripts were sequenced, since all the RNA that had been isolated was reverse transcribed. Profiling relied on immunoSEQ multiplex PCR, and the TCRdb table lists in-frame clones only, not all of them. Among about 140,000 clones listed, 9% to 10% were seen once. Material: central memory CD4+ T cells from blood. The receptors stem from a woman in her thirties or forties in good health.

The chain employs TRBV4-1 and TRBJ1-4, with TRBD1 matching over 7 bases. V lost 2 bases to trimming and J lost 2 bases; unmatched junction nucleotides: 2. CDR1 is MGHRA and CDR2 is YSYEKL in the germline V gene. This CDR3 contains 15 residues. The CDR3 nucleotides read TGCGCCAGCAGCCAACCGGGACAGACTAATGAAAAACTGTTTTTT. Translated: CASSQPGQTNEKLFF.

This clone was observed at least ten times. J is TRBJ2-1 and V is TRBV7-9; a possible D gene is TRBD2 (5 bases). Germline values: CDR1 SEHNR, CDR2 FQNEAQ (reference sequence). V shed 3 bases and J shed 7 bases, with 13 bases lying between them. The CDR3 sequence is 14 residues long. As DNA, the CDR3 is TGTGCCAGCAGCTTCGCCGGGGATTCGAATGAGCAGTTCTTC. It translates to CASSFAGDSNEQFF.

V gene TRBV2 combines with J gene TRBJ1-2; a weak D match, TRBD1 (6 bases). This CDR3 is built from 15 residues. CDR1 is SNHLY and CDR2 is FYNNEI in the germline V gene. Trimming pared 2 bases from V and 4 bases from J, leaving 14 bases between. CDR3 loop: CASSERGNFLYGYTF. The CDR3 DNA sequence: TGTGCCAGCAGTGAAAGGGGGAATTTTCTCTATGGCTACACCTTC.

There are a few counts of this clone. In DNA form, the CDR3 reads TGTGCCAGCAGCCATAGCGGGTCCTACGAGCAGTACTTC. Protein sequence: CASSHSGSYEQYF. The chain uses TRBV14 and TRBJ2-7; 7 bases agree with TRBD2. The length of the CDR3 is 13 residues. The germline V gene has CDR1 SGHDN and CDR2 FVKESK. Trimming removed 3 bases from V and 1 base from J; junction bases left unmatched: 0. Combining the CDR3 with reference TRBV14 and TRBJ2-7 gives the whole variable domain EAGVTQFPSHSVIEKGQTVTLRCDPISGHDNLYWYRRVMGKEIKFLLHFVKESKQDESGMPNNRFLAERTGGTYSTLKVQPAELEDSGVYFCASSHSGSYEQYFGPGTRLTVT.

This clone was recorded a few times. The chain employs TRBV19 and TRBJ2-3; 13 bases match TRBD2. This CDR3 contains 15 residues. Germline assignment: CDR1 LNHDA and CDR2 SQIVND (reference sequence). V lost 5 bases and J lost 4; bases outside the gene matches: 3. This CDR3 is CASSWTSGGADTQYF. The CDR3 region has the DNA TGTGCCAGTAGTTGGACTAGCGGGGGAGCAGATACGCAGTATTTT. Variable domain in full (rest from reference TRBV19 and TRBJ2-3): DGGITQSPKYLFRKEGQNVTLSCEQNLNHDAMYWYRQDPGQGLRLIYYSQIVNDFQKGDIAEGYSVSREKKESFPLTVTSAQKNPTAFYLCASSWTSGGADTQYFGPGTRLTVL.

This clone was counted between two and nine times. The chain combines TRBV14 with TRBJ2-7; D not certain. The V gene lost 5 bases and the J gene lost 6 bases, with 8 bases spanning the gap. CDR1 and CDR2 (germline): SGHDN, FVKESK. This CDR3 spans 11 amino acids. The CDR3 spells CASSSYSEQYF. The CDR3 DNA reads as TGTGCCAGCAGCTCCTATTCCGAGCAGTACTTC.

This chain uses TRBV18 with TRBJ2-2; D gene unclear. Trimming stripped 6 bases from V and 2 bases from J, with 10 bases between. Germline assignment: CDR1 KGHSH and CDR2 LQKENI. The length of the CDR3 is 14 residues. The DNA for the CDR3 is TGTGCCAGCTCGCCCAGATCCAACACCGGGGAGCTGTTTTTT. This codes for CASSPRSNTGELFF.

The genes are TRBV7-9 and TRBJ2-1, with 11 bases aligning to TRBD1. The CDR3 covers 15 residues. The V gene's germline CDR1 is SEHNR and CDR2 FQNEAQ (reference sequence). Unmatched junction bases numbered 5, after V lost 4 bases and J lost 6 bases. CDR3 nucleotide sequence: TGTGCCAGCAGCTACCCGGGACAGGGGGGCAATGAGCAGTTCTTC. It translates to CASSYPGQGGNEQFF.

This clone appeared a few times. The junction shows a germline mismatch at one end, possibly a read error. The V call is TRBV28, the J call TRBJ1-2, with TRBD1 as a possible D gene (5 bases). The V gene's germline CDR1 is MDHEN and CDR2 SYDVKM. The CDR3 is 11 residues long. CDR3 nucleotide sequence: TGTGCCAGCAGTGCAGGGCCAAGAGGATTATTC. Translation: CASSAGPRGLF.

The chain uses TRBV7-2 and TRBJ2-3; possibly TRBD2 for D (6 bases). V lost 2 bases and J lost 6, with 18 bases in between. The CDR3 consists of 16 residues. The V gene's germline CDR1 is SGHTA and CDR2 FQGNSA. Here the CDR3 DNA reads TGTGCCAGCAGCTTATTCCCTCAGCCAGGAGGGGATACGCAGTATTTT. This translates into CASSLFPQPGGDTQYF.